This T cell receptor beta chain is drawn from a study of T cell responses to AZD1222 COVID-19 vaccine. Notes on the study in general: Clonal diversity was possibly underestimated, and white British individuals and females predominated among donors. At 160-218 and 743-854, vaccine-associated CD4 TCRs were dominant, and they spanned spike. Only six AZD1222 recipients tested seropositive at baseline.

The repertoire was sequenced with immunoSEQ multiplex PCR; TCRdb's copy has only in-frame clones and lacks some. The sample yields around 140,000 clones, 80% to 95% seen once. Turning to this clone: Its antigen is not identified.

The source of this sequence is an adult who received the AZD1222 COVID-19 vaccine. Here the sequenced sample was peripheral blood, taken 28 days after the second AZD1222 dose.

Here the CDR3 reads CASSEKTIEAFF. CDR3 nucleotides: TGTGCCAGCAGTGAAAAAACGATTGAAGCTTTCTTT. This chain links TRBV2 with TRBJ1-1; no firm D call. V was shortened by 2 bases and J by 7 bases, with 8 bases between the two germline ends. The CDR3 consists of 12 residues. Germline CDR1 SNHLY, CDR2 FYNNEI. The whole variable domain, remainder taken from reference TRBV2 and TRBJ1-1, is EPEVTQTPSHQVTQMGQEVILRCVPISNHLYFYWYRQILGQKVEFLVSFYNNEISEKSEIFDDQFSVERPDGSNFTLKIRSTKLEDSAMYFCASSEKTIEAFFGQGTRLTVV.